This entry lists 21 T cell receptor beta chains sequenced from one sample in a study of cytomegalovirus exposure and HLA in healthy donors. This PCR relied on a set of 60 Vbeta primers and 13 Jbeta primers. Generated by immunoSEQ multiplex PCR, the TCRdb table keeps only in-frame clones and is missing some. The table has 140,000 or so clones, 75% to 90% seen once. The material sequenced was PBMCs. These receptors all stem from a female donor in good health and CMV-seronegative.

With regard to this clone: The conserved phenylalanine or tryptophan is not found at the CDR3 terminus, so this likely reflects a read error. The chain employs TRBV29-1 and TRBJ2-3, with TRBD2 matching 10 bases. This CDR3 comprises 14 residues. CDR1 is SQVTM and CDR2 is ANQGSEA in the germline V gene. Germline trimming cut 3 bases from V and 3 bases from J; bases unmatched to any gene: 3. The chain's CDR3 is CSVDGSGRTDTQYV. CDR3 bases: TGCAGCGTTGATGGTAGCGGGAGGACAGATACGCAGTATGTT.

This clone was seen more than once but under ten times. The V call is TRBV14, the J call TRBJ2-5; D gene unclear. Trimming removed 1 base from V and 9 bases from J, with 6 bases in between. CDR3 length: 11 residues. Germline V lookup: CDR1 SGHDN, CDR2 FVKESK. The CDR3 reads CASSQGSAQYF. The CDR3 DNA reads as TGTGCCAGCAGCCAAGGTTCGGCCCAGTACTTC.

The V and J genes are TRBV27 and TRBJ1-2, with 12 bases fitting TRBD1. Germline V gives CDR1 MNHEY, CDR2 SMNVEV (reference sequence). CDR3 length equals 17 residues. Unmatched junction bases numbered 11, after V lost 5 bases and J lost 4 bases. The CDR3, as DNA: TGTGCCAGCAGTCCCCGGGACAGGGGGCGCGGTGGCTATGGCTACACCTTC. Residues: CASSPRDRGRGGYGYTF.

The genes are TRBV6-1 and TRBJ2-7, with D possibly matching TRBD2 (6 bases). Germline CDR1 reads MNHNS; CDR2 reads SASEGT. The V end lost 7 bases, the J end lost 0 bases, and 13 bases lay between the germline ends. CDR3 length: 14 amino acids. Here the CDR3 DNA reads TGTGCCAGCATCCCCCCGACTAGCTCCTACGAGCAGTACTTC. Translating gives CASIPPTSSYEQYF.

This clone appeared a few times. This sample also contains other DNA sequences that code for the same CDR3. The CDR3 spells CASSDRGTEAFF. The CDR3 nucleotides read TGTGCCAGCAGTGACAGGGGCACTGAAGCTTTCTTT. The chain couples TRBV2 to TRBJ1-1, with D possibly TRBD1 on 6 matching bases. In germline, CDR1 is SNHLY, CDR2 FYNNEI. This CDR3 spans 12 amino acids. The germline V and J ends were trimmed by 3 bases and 4 bases, with 6 bases remaining between them.

The genes are TRBV6-1 and TRBJ1-5, with TRBD1 identical over 10 bases. The V and J ends lost 5 bases and 5 bases, in that order; junction bases with no gene match: 6. This CDR3 contains 15 residues. Germline CDR1 MNHNS, CDR2 SASEGT. Here the CDR3 reads CASSTQGQGYQPQHF. The CDR3 nucleotides read TGTGCCAGCAGTACACAGGGACAGGGGTATCAGCCCCAGCATTTT.

This chain uses TRBV27 with TRBJ2-1; possibly TRBD2 for D (5 bases). This CDR3 spans 12 amino acids. The V end was cut by 5 bases, the J end by 12 bases, with 14 bases between. The germline CDR1 and CDR2 sequences are MNHEY and SMNVEV (reference sequence). The CDR3 sequence: CASSKYGGPQFF. CDR3 DNA: TGTGCCAGCAGTAAATACGGAGGACCGCAGTTCTTC.

V gene TRBV10-3 combines with J gene TRBJ2-3; 10 positions match TRBD1. There are 15 residues in the CDR3. Germline CDR1 is ENHRY and CDR2 is SYGVKD. J lost 2 bases, V lost 3 bases, and 2 bases had no gene match. The CDR3, as DNA: TGTGCCATCAGTGATGGGACAGGGGACACAGATACGCAGTATTTT. It yields the protein CAISDGTGDTDTQYF.

A remark on this clone: Other DNA sequences in this specimen translate into the identical CDR3. The chain carries TRBV15 and TRBJ2-5; D call uncertain. The CDR3 consists of 13 residues. Germline assignment: CDR1 LNHNV and CDR2 YYDKDF (reference sequence). The germline V and J ends were trimmed by 0 bases and 4 bases, with 6 bases remaining between them. The CDR3 DNA follows: TGTGCCACCAGCAGAGATAGAGGAGAGACCCAGTACTTC. It translates to CATSRDRGETQYF.

In its sample, this clone was seen many times. The rearrangement joins TRBV5-6 to TRBJ2-3; D is perhaps TRBD2 (6 bases). The V gene's germline CDR1 is SGHDT and CDR2 YYEEEE. V lost 5 bases, J lost 2 bases, and 15 bases lay in between. This CDR3 comprises 15 residues. CDR3 DNA: TGTGCCAGCAGTCCTGAAACGGGAGCCACAGATACGCAGTATTTT. This sequence encodes CASSPETGATDTQYF.

This clone has only a few counts. The J gene is TRBJ2-7, the V gene TRBV18; 7 bases line up with TRBD1. The V gene end was trimmed by 3 bases and the J gene end by 5 bases; junction bases not matched to a gene: 4. This CDR3 contains 13 residues. In germline, CDR1 is KGHSH, CDR2 LQKENI. DNA of the CDR3: TGTGCCAGCTCACCTCGACAGGGCGACGAGCAGTACTTC. It specifies CASSPRQGDEQYF.

This chain links TRBV30 with TRBJ1-5; a weak D match, TRBD1 (6 bases). CDR1 is GTSNPN, CDR2 SVGIG, per germline (reference sequence). This CDR3 has 13 amino acids. V dropped 0 bases and J dropped 6 bases, with 9 bases sitting between them. The DNA for the CDR3 is TGTGCCTGGAGTGTACAGGGCGCTCAGCCCCAGCATTTT. Its protein is CAWSVQGAQPQHF.

The J gene is TRBJ2-2, the V gene TRBV19; tentatively, D is TRBD1 (5 bases). Trimming cost V 4 bases and J 5 bases, with 17 bases left between them. The CDR3 spans 16 residues. The germline gives CDR1 LNHDA, CDR2 SQIVND (reference sequence). The CDR3 loop reads CASSRALGLLTGELFF. The CDR3 DNA reads as TGTGCCAGTAGTAGGGCCCTGGGGCTATTGACCGGGGAGCTGTTTTTT.

The genes are TRBV28 and TRBJ1-3, with a possible D match to TRBD1 (6 bases). This CDR3 is 15 amino acids long. Trimming shortened V by 4 bases and J by 0 bases, and 10 bases separated the two germline ends. Germline CDR1 MDHEN, CDR2 SYDVKM. CDR3 nucleotides: TGTGCCAGCAGTTCCAGGGGAAGCTCTGGAAACACCATATATTTT. Translation gives CASSSRGSSGNTIYF.

For this clone: Other DNA sequences in the same sample also yield this CDR3. The CDR3 spells CASSFSDRAYEQYF. In nucleotides, the CDR3 is TGTGCCAGCAGTTTTTCTGACAGGGCCTACGAGCAGTACTTC. This sequence joins TRBV28 and TRBJ2-7; 7 bases align to TRBD1. CDR1 and CDR2 (germline): MDHEN, SYDVKM. This CDR3 region has 14 residues. Germline trimming cut 3 bases from V and 2 bases from J; bases unmatched to any gene: 4.

The J gene is TRBJ1-5, the V gene TRBV7-9, with D perhaps TRBD1 (5 bases). V lost 5 bases, J lost 3 bases, and 14 bases lay in between. Germline V gene data show CDR1 as SEHNR and CDR2 as FQNEAQ (reference sequence). The CDR3 runs to 15 residues. CDR3 sequence reads: CASSASGGTNQPQHF. As DNA, the CDR3 is TGTGCCAGCAGCGCTAGCGGGGGGACCAATCAGCCCCAGCATTTT.

This sequence joins TRBV5-6 and TRBJ2-7, with TRBD2 matching over 14 bases. V lost 0 bases to trimming and J lost 6 bases; unmatched junction nucleotides: 2. This CDR3 region has 15 residues. Per germline, CDR1 SGHDT and CDR2 YYEEEE. Here the CDR3 DNA reads TGTGCCAGCAGCTTGGCCGGGACTAGCGGGAGCGAGCAGTACTTC. Translation gives CASSLAGTSGSEQYF.

V usage is TRBV10-3 and J usage is TRBJ1-4; tentatively, D is TRBD1 (6 bases). Trimming took 3 bases from V and 7 from J, leaving 9 bases between them. From germline, CDR1 is ENHRY and CDR2 SYGVKD. CDR3 size: 13 residues. The CDR3 here is CAISEQGSEKLFF. CDR3 coding DNA: TGTGCCATCAGTGAACAGGGAAGTGAAAAACTGTTTTTT.

V usage is TRBV6-1 and J usage is TRBJ1-1; 7 nucleotides match TRBD1. Trimming took 5 bases from V and 2 from J; bases not matched to a gene: 5. CDR1 MNHNS and CDR2 SASEGT come from the germline V gene. The CDR3 totals 14 residues. In nucleotides, the CDR3 is TGTGCCAGCAGTATTACAGGGGCTAACACTGAAGCTTTCTTT. This translates into CASSITGANTEAFF.

In DNA form, the CDR3 reads TGTGCCAGCAGCTTTGGGGGACAGGGCGCCAACGAGCAGTACTTC. As protein: CASSFGGQGANEQYF. The J gene is TRBJ2-7, the V gene TRBV5-4, with 9 bases lining up with TRBD1. The CDR3 has 15 residues. V lost 2 bases and J lost 5; bases outside the gene matches: 8. The germline V gene has CDR1 SGHNT and CDR2 YYREEE (reference sequence).

This clone was counted a few times. This chain links TRBV2 with TRBJ2-5; possibly TRBD2 for D (6 bases). V lost 5 bases to trimming and J lost 2 bases, with 9 bases between them. The CDR3 consists of 13 residues. CDR1 and CDR2 from the germline V gene are SNHLY and FYNNEI. The CDR3 here is CASSRGKQETQYF. As DNA, the CDR3 is TGTGCCAGCAGTCGCGGGAAACAAGAGACCCAGTACTTC.